This T cell receptor beta chain was profiled in a study of radiation and T cells in renal cell carcinoma. In the study overall: Nephrectomy followed 15 Gy stereotactic body radiation by 4 weeks.

Repertoires were generated with immunoSEQ multiplex PCR, while TCRdb's copy carries only in-frame clones and drops some. The sample lists over 120,000 clones, nearly 90% seen once, with about 12% in the top ten. Study-wide points: No pretreatment tumor biopsies were available for baseline clonotypes.

Concerning this clone itself: As yet, its antigen is unknown.

Time point reported: baseline pretreatment blood. Treatment denoted: 15 Gy SBRT to primary tumor, nephrectomy 4 weeks later. The patient's renal cell carcinoma had clear cell pathology. Sequences were derived from blood, sampled from a patient whose treatment included radiotherapy and nephrectomy. The TCR comes from a woman between 50 and 59 years old with renal cell carcinoma.

CDR3 nucleotides: TGTGCCAGTAGAGCAGGGGGCGCGGAGACCCAGTACTTC. It codes for CASRAGGAETQYF. The chain joins TRBV19 to TRBJ2-5; 8 bases match TRBD1. There are 13 residues in the CDR3. With V trimmed by 6 bases and J by 5 bases, 5 bases remained unmatched. Germline CDR1 LNHDA, CDR2 SQIVND (reference sequence).